One sample yielded the 11 T cell receptor beta chains listed below, sequenced in a study of regulatory T cells in long-lasting Graves disease. The sample's time point: newly diagnosed GD, antithyroid drugs for less than 3 months. Extracted PBMC RNA gave rise to the TCR library. Building of the TCR beta libraries involved iRepertoire HTBI primers and Arm-PCR of CDR3 regions. A single record per CDR3 protein comes from TCRdb applying MiXCR to the multiplex PCR reads. The table includes approximately 540,000 distinct CDR3 sequences, around 11% detected once. Separately, the same data were catalogued under a study of T cells in Graves' hyperthyroidism and ophthalmopathy.

The sample in question was peripheral blood mononuclear cells (PBMCs), obtained at new diagnosis, from a patient treated with antithyroid drugs. The receptor source for this set is a woman in her 30s with Graves disease.

This clonotype was found many times. V usage is TRBV9 and J usage is TRBJ1-5, with no clear D. CDR1 and CDR2 (germline): SGDLS, YYNGEE. The ends were cut back, 0 bases at V and 4 bases at J, with 5 bases in the middle. The CDR3 loop spans 13 amino acids. In DNA form, the CDR3 reads TGTGCCAGCAGCGTAGGCTGGAATCAGCCCCAGCATTTT. It specifies CASSVGWNQPQHF.

This clonotype was observed a few times. The CDR3 protein is CASKRIGGVSGANVLTF. The CDR3 DNA reads as TGTGCCAGCAAGAGAATAGGGGGCGTCTCTGGGGCCAACGTCCTGACTTTC. The chain couples TRBV6-1 to TRBJ2-6, with 7 nucleotides matching TRBD1. The CDR3 is 17 residues long. The germline V gene has CDR1 MNHNS and CDR2 SASEGT. V was clipped by 7 bases and J by 0 bases; unmatched bases: 9.

This clonotype was seen repeatedly, ten times or more. The chain is built from TRBV2 and TRBJ2-1, with TRBD2 identical over 8 bases. The germline gives CDR1 SNHLY, CDR2 FYNNEI. The CDR3 is 13 amino acids. With V trimmed by 6 bases and J by 5 bases, 3 bases remained unmatched. The CDR3 region has the DNA TGTGCCAGCAGACTAGCGGCTAACAATGAGCAGTTCTTC. Its translation is CASRLAANNEQFF.

This clonotype has ten or more counts. J is TRBJ2-1 and V is TRBV15, with TRBD2 identical over 7 bases. CDR1 and CDR2 (germline): LNHNV, YYDKDF (reference sequence). Trimming at V came to 1 base and at J to 0 bases, leaving 6 bases not matched to a gene. The CDR3 is made up of 17 amino acids. The CDR3 DNA sequence: TGTGCCACCAGCAGAGGGACGGGGGGTATCTCCTACAATGAGCAGTTCTTC. This encodes CATSRGTGGISYNEQFF.

At least ten counts were recorded for this clonotype. One junction end does not reproduce the germline sequence, and a read error may be involved. This chain links TRBV5-1 with TRBJ2-2, with D tentatively TRBD1 (5 bases). This CDR3 spans 13 amino acids. Germline V gene data show CDR1 as SGHRS and CDR2 as YFSETQ. The CDR3: CASSSRATGELFF. DNA of the CDR3: TGTGCCAGCAGTTCCAGGGCCACCGGGGAGCTGTTTTTT.

Concerning this clonotype: A much more abundant neighbour one base away suggests this may be a read error. The genes are TRBV12-5 and TRBJ2-7; D ambiguous. Germline V gene sequence: CDR1 LGHNT, CDR2 FRNRAP. The CDR3 has 12 amino acids. V gave up 4 bases and J gave up 7 bases, with 11 bases separating them. The DNA of the CDR3 is TGTGCTAGTGGTTATTCAGGAAATGAGCAGTACTTC. It specifies CASGYSGNEQYF.

This clonotype was observed many times. The chain carries TRBV18 and TRBJ2-3, with 7 positions matching TRBD2. The CDR3 is 15 amino acids. Germline assignment: CDR1 KGHSH and CDR2 LQKENI. The J segment lost 3 bases and the V segment lost 4 bases, leaving 7 bases of the junction unmatched. The CDR3 loop is CASSRGAGITDTQYF. The CDR3 bases are TGTGCCAGCTCACGTGGAGCGGGAATAACAGATACGCAGTATTTT. The full variable domain, with the rest looked up from reference TRBV18 and TRBJ2-3, is NAGVMQNPRHLVRRRGQEARLRCSPMKGHSHVYWYRQLPEEGLKFMVYLQKENIIDESGMPKERFSAEFPKEGPSILRIQQVVRGDSAAYFCASSRGAGITDTQYFGPGTRLTVL.

This clonotype has a count of ten or more. The rearrangement joins TRBV20-1 to TRBJ1-4; 8 bases agree with TRBD1. The germline V gene has CDR1 DFQATT and CDR2 SNEGSKA (reference sequence). V lost 2 bases, J lost 8 bases, and 7 bases stayed unmatched. The CDR3 spans 14 residues. The CDR3 is CSARLSGTGEKLFF. The CDR3 DNA sequence: TGCAGTGCTAGACTCTCCGGGACAGGCGAAAAACTGTTTTTT.

V and J are TRBV25-1 and TRBJ2-3, with 11 positions matching TRBD1. The CDR3 loop spans 17 amino acids. The germline gives CDR1 MGHDK, CDR2 SYGVNS. The V segment lost 3 bases and the J segment 6 bases; nucleotides outside the gene matches: 11. The CDR3 DNA is TGTGCCAGCAGTGATACCCGGACAGGGGGCCGCAGGGATACGCAGTATTTT. Translation gives CASSDTRTGGRRDTQYF.

This clonotype occurred many times. The rearrangement uses TRBV19 and TRBJ1-5; 9 bases are a match to TRBD1. V shed 4 bases and J 6 bases; nucleotides not matched to a gene: 1. Germline-derived CDR1 and CDR2 are LNHDA and SQIVND (reference sequence). CDR3 length: 13 amino acids. The CDR3 reads CASSTQGAQPQHF. The CDR3 DNA reads as TGTGCCAGTAGTACACAGGGGGCTCAGCCCCAGCATTTT.

The sample holds many counts of this clonotype. The chain couples TRBV19 to TRBJ2-2, with 16 bases that match TRBD2. V was pared by 5 bases and J by 3 bases, with 9 bases of the junction left unmatched. Germline lookup yields CDR1 LNHDA and CDR2 SQIVND (reference sequence). CDR3 length: 19 residues. The chain's CDR3 is CASSPGLAGGAMHTGELFF. Written as DNA, the CDR3 is TGTGCCAGTAGTCCGGGACTAGCGGGAGGGGCGATGCACACCGGGGAGCTGTTTTTT.